The 26 T cell receptor beta chains presented below share a single source sample, sequenced in a study of Graves' ophthalmopathy and Graves' hyperthyroidism. The authors amplified TCR beta CDR3 regions from RNA transcripts. HTBI-primed first-round RT-PCR preceded second-round multiplex PCR. TCRdb redid the calling of the multiplex PCR reads with MiXCR, one entry per CDR3 protein. The data show about half a million distinct CDR3 sequences, with 13% to 15% seen just once and about 9.4% held by the top ten. Material: blood. The receptor set was obtained from a woman younger than 45 with Graves' ophthalmopathy.

This clonotype showed up many times. This chain links TRBV7-2 with TRBJ1-2; 9 bases map to TRBD1. Germline V gene lookup returns CDR1 SGHTA and CDR2 FQGNSA. This CDR3 region has 13 residues. Trimming removed 5 bases from V and 4 bases from J; junction bases left unmatched: 2. This CDR3 is CASSVDRGYGYTF. CDR3 nucleotides: TGTGCCAGCAGCGTGGACAGGGGCTATGGCTACACCTTC.

This clonotype was seen many times. Just one base apart from a much larger clone, this may be a read error. The chain uses TRBV12-3 or TRBV12-4 and TRBJ1-6; 10 positions match TRBD1. The junction had 10 bases not matched to a gene; V was cut back by 5 bases and J by 9 bases. This CDR3 region has 16 residues. CDR3 DNA sequence: TGTGCCAGCAGTCCACCCCCGGGACAGGGGCGTTCACCCCTCCACTTT. This encodes CASSPPPGQGRSPLHF.

In this sample, this clonotype turned up many times. The genes are TRBV6-5 and TRBJ2-2; maybe TRBD1 (6 bases). This CDR3 comprises 15 residues. In germline, CDR1 is MNHEY, CDR2 SVGAGI. V was clipped by 2 bases and J by 6 bases, with 13 bases between them. CDR3 region: CASSYPPGDAGELFF. CDR3 nucleotides: TGTGCCAGCAGTTACCCCCCAGGGGACGCCGGGGAGCTGTTTTTT.

This chain uses TRBV14 with TRBJ2-3; TRBD2 might be the D (6 bases). The V end was cut by 4 bases, the J end by 6 bases, with 14 bases between. CDR1 and CDR2 from the germline V gene are SGHDN and FVKESK. The CDR3 extends over 14 amino acids. CDR3 coding DNA: TGTGCCAGCAGCCCAGGGTTCGCGGGGGATACGCAGTATTTT. Amino acids: CASSPGFAGDTQYF.

This clonotype was observed at least ten times. The chain joins TRBV7-8 to TRBJ1-2, with D possibly TRBD1 on 5 matching bases. CDR1 is SGHVS and CDR2 is FQNEAQ in the germline V gene. CDR3 length equals 15 residues. V dropped 3 bases and J dropped 4 bases, with 15 bases sitting between them. The CDR3 coding sequence is TGTGCCAGCAGCTTGATGGGGGGACCCTTCTATGGCTACACCTTC. It yields the protein CASSLMGGPFYGYTF.

In the case of this clonotype: Since a much larger clone is just one base distant, this may be a read error. V and J are TRBV6-4 and TRBJ2-3; 7 bases line up with TRBD1. The CDR3 loop spans 15 amino acids. Germline CDR1 is MRHNA and CDR2 is SNTAGT. With V trimmed by 0 bases and J by 5 bases, 5 bases remained unmatched. The CDR3 reads CASSDSAGGVDTQYF. CDR3 nucleotides: TGTGCCAGCAGTGACTCGGCAGGGGGTGTAGATACGCAGTATTTT.

This clonotype was observed many times. The rearrangement links TRBV6-1 to TRBJ2-7; weak D call: TRBD2 (5 bases). Trimming pared 8 bases from V and 2 bases from J, leaving 13 bases between. There are 13 residues in the CDR3. Germline lookup yields CDR1 MNHNS and CDR2 SASEGT. CDR3 protein: CASQRGEAYEQYF. CDR3 coding DNA: TGTGCCAGCCAACGGGGAGAGGCCTACGAGCAGTACTTC.

The sample holds many counts of this clonotype. The chain employs TRBV10-3 and TRBJ2-7; D ambiguous. From germline, CDR1 is ENHRY and CDR2 SYGVKD. The CDR3 runs to 16 residues. Trimming left V 7 bases short and J 2 bases short, with 21 bases between. The CDR3 protein is CAITRTVTARPYEQYF. The DNA of the CDR3 is TGTGCCATCACCAGGACCGTTACAGCCCGTCCCTACGAGCAGTACTTC.

On this clonotype itself: Compared with germline, one end of the junction differs, possibly owing to a read error. The chain uses TRBV5-1 and TRBJ2-5; TRBD2 matches 7 bases. Germline assignment: CDR1 SGHRS and CDR2 YFSETQ. The CDR3 spans 15 residues. The CDR3 DNA reads as TGCGCCATCAGCCACCCCACGGGAGGTAAAGAGACCCAGTACTTC. Translation: CAISHPTGGKETQYF.

This clonotype appeared many times. The chain links TRBV6-5 to TRBJ2-7; D unclear. Germline lookup yields CDR1 MNHEY and CDR2 SVGAGI. The CDR3 spans 14 residues. V lost 0 bases, J lost 2 bases, and 8 bases lay in between. The CDR3 DNA is TGTGCCAGCAGTTACTCGGGGAATCCCTACGAGCAGTACTTC. It yields the protein CASSYSGNPYEQYF.

This clonotype was observed at least ten times. This chain uses TRBV12-3 or TRBV12-4 with TRBJ1-1; TRBD1 aligns across 7 bases. Trimming took 5 bases from V and 1 from J; bases not matched to a gene: 7. This CDR3 region has 15 residues. The CDR3 DNA sequence: TGTGCCAGCAGTCCGGCGGACAGGTCGAACACTGAAGCTTTCTTT. It translates to CASSPADRSNTEAFF.

Concerning this clonotype itself: A much larger clone lies a single base off, so this may be a read error. The chain has TRBV14 and TRBJ1-1; D gene ambiguous. This CDR3 region has 14 residues. Germline CDR1 reads SGHDN; CDR2 reads FVKESK. This CDR3 reads CASSRSSVNTEACF. CDR3 in DNA: TGTGCCAGCAGCCGGTCGTCAGTTAACACTGAAGCTTGCTTT. Drawing the rest from reference TRBV14 and TRBJ1-1, the complete variable domain is EAGVTQFPSHSVIEKGQTVTLRCDPISGHDNLYWYRRVMGKEIKFLLHFVKESKQDESGMPNNRFLAERTGGTYSTLKVQPAELEDSGVYFCASSRSSVNTEACFGQGTRLTVV.

At least ten counts were recorded for this clonotype. The chain links TRBV28 to TRBJ2-7; tentative D call: TRBD1 (6 bases). Trimming took 6 bases from V and 0 from J, leaving 18 bases between them. Germline V gene sequence: CDR1 MDHEN, CDR2 SYDVKM. This CDR3 contains 16 residues. The CDR3 protein is CASRATHRAVSYEQYF. In DNA, the CDR3 is TGTGCCAGCAGGGCGACCCACAGGGCTGTCTCCTACGAGCAGTACTTC. The full variable domain, with the rest looked up from reference TRBV28 and TRBJ2-7, is DVKVTQSSRYLVKRTGEKVFLECVQDMDHENMFWYRQDPGLGLRLIYFSYDVKMKEKGDIPEGYSVSREKKERFSLILESASTNQTSMYLCASRATHRAVSYEQYFGPGTRLTVT.

This clonotype was detected many times. The CDR3 DNA is TGCAGTGCTAGTCCCCTAGCCTCCAAGTCCGACGAGCAGTACTTC. Protein: CSASPLASKSDEQYF. The rearrangement joins TRBV20-1 to TRBJ2-7; a weak D match, TRBD2 (5 bases). The ends were cut back, 3 bases at V and 5 bases at J, with 20 bases in the middle. The germline CDR1 and CDR2 sequences are DFQATT and SNEGSKA (reference sequence). The CDR3 runs to 15 residues.

This clonotype has at least ten counts. This rearrangement joins TRBV12-3 or TRBV12-4 to TRBJ2-7; D uncertain. This CDR3 is built from 13 residues. Deletions cut 6 bases from V and 2 bases from J, with 11 bases between. CDR3 in amino acids: CASRLDVAYEQYF. Written as DNA, the CDR3 is TGTGCCAGCAGACTGGACGTTGCCTACGAGCAGTACTTC.

This clonotype has a count of ten or more. This chain uses TRBV12-3 or TRBV12-4 with TRBJ2-2; D ambiguous. The length of the CDR3 is 13 residues. Trimming took off 2 bases at V and 6 bases at J, with 7 bases between the two ends. The CDR3 DNA reads as TGTGCCAGCAGTTTATGGCAGGCCGGGGAGCTGTTTTTT. The encoded protein is CASSLWQAGELFF.

This clonotype was detected many times. The genes are TRBV12-3 or TRBV12-4 and TRBJ2-5; 9 bases are a match to TRBD1. The CDR3 sequence is 14 residues long. V shed 6 bases, J shed 5 bases, and the junction held 7 bases outside the gene matches. The CDR3 region has the DNA TGTGCCAGCAGGTGGACAGGGGTAGAGGAGACCCAGTACTTC. This codes for CASRWTGVEETQYF.

This clonotype has ten or more counts. The gene calls are TRBV12-5 and TRBJ1-5; no definite D call. The CDR3 totals 15 residues. The ends were cut back, 1 base at V and 2 bases at J, with 9 bases in the middle. CDR1 LGHNT and CDR2 FRNRAP come from the germline V gene. The DNA of the CDR3 is TGTGCTAGTGGTTTGGGGAGTGTAGGCAATCAGCCCCAGCATTTT. It specifies CASGLGSVGNQPQHF.

This clonotype has a count of ten or more. The gene calls are TRBV6-5 and TRBJ1-5; the match to TRBD1 covers 7 bases. The V gene's germline CDR1 is MNHEY and CDR2 SVGAGI. The CDR3 covers 15 residues. V was pared by 4 bases and J by 0 bases, with 3 bases of the junction left unmatched. CDR3 DNA sequence: TGTGCCAGCAGTTTGGGACAGTCTAGCAATCAGCCCCAGCATTTT. Its protein product is CASSLGQSSNQPQHF.

This clonotype was found many times. CDR3 sequence reads: CASRINFSGQETQYF. DNA for the CDR3: TGTGCCAGCAGGATCAACTTCAGCGGTCAAGAGACCCAGTACTTC. The rearrangement uses TRBV28 and TRBJ2-5; TRBD2 might be the D (5 bases). Germline V CDR1 and CDR2: MDHEN, SYDVKM. V was shortened by 6 bases and J by 2 bases, with 16 bases between the two germline ends. The CDR3 runs 15 residues.

Ten or more counts support this clonotype. This CDR3 reads CSVAGQGEQYF. CDR3 nucleotides: TGCAGCGTCGCGGGCCAGGGCGAGCAGTACTTC. The rearrangement joins TRBV29-1 to TRBJ2-7; D is perhaps TRBD1 or TRBD2 (5 bases each). The V gene lost 6 bases and the J gene lost 6 bases, with 12 bases spanning the gap. The CDR3 is 11 amino acids. Germline V gene lookup returns CDR1 SQVTM and CDR2 ANQGSEA.

The sample holds many counts of this clonotype. The chain has TRBV11-1 and TRBJ2-7; the match to TRBD1 covers 7 bases. CDR3 length: 13 residues. The junction had 4 bases not matched to a gene; V was cut back by 6 bases and J by 2 bases. Germline CDR1 and CDR2: SGHAT and FQDESV (reference sequence). For the CDR3, the DNA is TGTGCCAGCAGGGGGGACAGAACCTACGAGCAGTACTTC. This encodes CASRGDRTYEQYF.

This clonotype was picked up many times. This chain connects TRBV20-1 to TRBJ2-5; D gene uncertain. Germline CDR1 is DFQATT and CDR2 is SNEGSKA (reference sequence). Trimming took off 6 bases at V and 2 bases at J, with 4 bases between the two ends. There are 10 residues in the CDR3. In DNA, the CDR3 is TGCAGTGCCTTGCAAGAGACCCAGTACTTC. Its protein is CSALQETQYF.

This clonotype was detected a few times. The rearrangement uses TRBV2 and TRBJ1-6; D gene ambiguous. The length of the CDR3 is 16 residues. With 2 bases removed from V and 6 bases from J, the gap between germline ends came to 14 bases. Germline CDR1 SNHLY, CDR2 FYNNEI. CDR3 protein: CASSELLVNRNSPLHF. Here the CDR3 DNA reads TGTGCCAGCAGTGAACTGTTGGTTAATCGTAATTCACCCCTCCACTTT.

This clonotype was found many times. The V call is TRBV4-1, the J call TRBJ1-2, with a possible D match to TRBD1 (5 bases). The length of the CDR3 is 15 residues. The germline gives CDR1 MGHRA, CDR2 YSYEKL. The ends were cut back, 3 bases at V and 4 bases at J, with 15 bases in the middle. The CDR3 nucleotides read TGCGCCAGCAGCCATAGACCCGGGACGGTCTATGGCTACACCTTC. It translates to CASSHRPGTVYGYTF.

This clonotype was recorded many times. The chain links TRBV2 to TRBJ1-2; D is undetermined. Germline loops: CDR1 SNHLY, CDR2 FYNNEI. CDR3 length equals 13 residues. Between the trimmed V and J ends, which lost 4 bases and 8 bases, there was a span of 14 bases. Written as DNA, the CDR3 is TGTGCCAGCAGTGGGGAACAGATTTTGGGCTACACCTTC. It encodes CASSGEQILGYTF.